This T cell receptor beta chain was captured by sequencing in a study of identical twins. The table lists this clonotype with many counts. The target antigen is unknown. An end of the junction differs from the germline gene, which may be a read error. General study results and limits: Shared out-of-frame alpha sequences (those common to twins) showed excess low generation probability.

The CDR3 covers 11 residues. Germline assignment: CDR1 DFQATT and CDR2 SNEGSKA (reference sequence). Addition of a universal primer site occurred through template switching, and cDNA carried unique molecular identifiers. TCRdb fed the 5' RACE reads into MiXCR, producing one record per CDR3 protein. The table records nearly 900,000 distinct CDR3 sequences, 10% to 15% of them present only once. These same data were also listed under a study on yellow fever vaccine responses in identical twins.

Sample: PBMCs. The clonotype was recovered from a woman aged 18-29 years in good health. The genes are TRBV20-1 and TRBJ1-2; D may be TRBD1 (6 bases). Written as DNA, the CDR3 is TGCAGTGCCAGAGGGGGAAATGGCTACACCTTC. This translates into CSARGGNGYTF.